Described below is a single T cell receptor (beta chain) sequence and its context. Its target is unknown. This specimen comes from a study of shared clonotypes between healthy human individuals. Study-level points and caveats: Four donors held about 5% of naive CD4 clonotypes in common. Clonotypes which were not shared had lower generation probabilities than clonotypes that all four donors shared.

The V and J ends lost 7 bases and 1 base respectively, with 14 bases between them. The CDR3 runs to 15 residues. The germline V gene has CDR1 SEHNR and CDR2 FQNEAQ (reference sequence). Clones were sequenced by immunoSEQ multiplex PCR, and TCRdb holds only the in-frame ones, with some missing. The repertoire holds roughly 1,000,000 clones, with about four fifths as singletons. This clonotype was obtained from a man between 18 and 35 years old in good health. Some clones in this sample may be carry-over from other donors' samples. The J gene is TRBJ2-1, the V gene TRBV7-9; weak D call: TRBD1 (5 bases). The sequenced sample consisted of memory CD4+ T cells from PBMCs. As for subset: CD45RA-negative fraction. This chain's CDR3 is CASTLRGSSYNEQFF. In DNA, the CDR3 is TGTGCCAGCACCCTAAGGGGTAGTTCCTACAATGAGCAGTTCTTC.